The clone carrying this T cell receptor (beta chain) showed up just a few times. Antigen specificity is unknown. This sample stems from a study of T-cell reconstitution after alpha-beta-depleted transplantation in children. General study findings and limits: It was reported that alpha-beta T cells came from several hundred expanded graft clones (about two months after transplant). T-cell numbers and diversity, one year after transplant, stemmed largely from T cells that were newly produced. At day 60, the high TCRbeta diversity found in some patients originated from recipient T cells and thymic progenitors that had survived.

Unique molecular identifiers featured in how the TCRbeta library was prepared. TCRdb fed the PCR reads into MiXCR, producing one record per CDR3 protein. The data show a few hundred thousand distinct CDR3 sequences, roughly 17% seen once. The source material was PBMCs, mostly from graft donor cells, sampled 360 days after TCRalphabeta/CD19-depleted stem cell transplant. The source of this sequence is a boy younger than two who had a stem cell transplant for Wiskott-Aldrich syndrome, so the T cells may come from the graft donor.

The chain's CDR3 is CASGQSVRTSVSRTQYF. As DNA, the CDR3 is TGTGCCAGCGGTCAATCCGTACGGACCTCGGTTAGTAGGACTCAGTACTTC. V gene TRBV12-3 or TRBV12-4 combines with J gene TRBJ2-4; D gene ambiguous. The V end was cut by 8 bases, the J end by 12 bases, with 32 bases between. This CDR3 has 17 residues.